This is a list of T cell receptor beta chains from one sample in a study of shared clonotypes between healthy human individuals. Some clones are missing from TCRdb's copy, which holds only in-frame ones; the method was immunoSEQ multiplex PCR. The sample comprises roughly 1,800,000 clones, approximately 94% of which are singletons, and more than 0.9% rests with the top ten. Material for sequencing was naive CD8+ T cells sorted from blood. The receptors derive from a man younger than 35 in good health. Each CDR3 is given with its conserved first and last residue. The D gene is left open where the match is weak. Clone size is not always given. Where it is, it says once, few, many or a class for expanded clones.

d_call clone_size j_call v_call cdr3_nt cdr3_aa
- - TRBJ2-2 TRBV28 TGTGCCAGCAGTTTGTCTGGGGGGACCGGGGAGCTGTTTTTT CASSLSGGTGELFF
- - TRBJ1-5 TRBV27 TGTGCCAGCAGTGTCGGAAGGGGGAATCAGCCCCAGCATTTT CASSVGRGNQPQHF
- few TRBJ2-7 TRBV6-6 TGTGCCAGCACTGGAGGGAAAATCCACGAGCAGTACTTC CASTGGKIHEQYF
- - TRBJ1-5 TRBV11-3 TGTGCCAGCAGCTTAGCCCCACGACAACCTTATAGCAATCAGCCCCAGCATTTT CASSLAPRQPYSNQPQHF
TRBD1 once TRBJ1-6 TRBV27 TGTGCCAGCAGTTGGACAGGGAGTAGTTCACCCCTCCACTTT CASSWTGSSSPLHF
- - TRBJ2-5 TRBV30 TGTGCCTGGAGTTTGGCGGGATTACAAGAGACCCAGTACTTC CAWSLAGLQETQYF
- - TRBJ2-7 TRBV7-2 TGTGCCAGCAGCGATCCTGACAGGCCATCCTACGAGCAGTACTTC CASSDPDRPSYEQYF
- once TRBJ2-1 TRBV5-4 TGTGCCAGCAGCTATAGCGGCAACAATGAGCAGTTCTTC CASSYSGNNEQFF
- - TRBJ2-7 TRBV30 TGTGCCGGTGAAGCGGTAAACTCCTACGAGCAGTACTTC CAGEAVNSYEQYF
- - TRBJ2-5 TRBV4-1 TGCGCCAGCAGCCAAAACGTCCAGAAGGTGGAGACCCAGTACTTC CASSQNVQKVETQYF
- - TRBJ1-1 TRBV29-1 TGCAGCGGCCGGGACTTCACTGAAGCTTTCTTT CSGRDFTEAFF
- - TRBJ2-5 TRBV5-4 TGTGCCAGCAGCCCCGGGGCCGGTGGGGAGACCCAGTACTTC CASSPGAGGETQYF
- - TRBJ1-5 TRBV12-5 TGTGCTAGTGGTTTGGGGGAGCCCCAGCATTTT CASGLGEPQHF
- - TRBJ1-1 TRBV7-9 TGTGCCAGCAGCTACTTCGACACTGAAGCTTTCTTT CASSYFDTEAFF
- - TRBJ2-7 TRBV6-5 TGTGCCAGCAGTTACGCAGACAGCTCCTACGAGCAGTACTTC CASSYADSSYEQYF
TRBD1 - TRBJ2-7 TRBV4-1 TGCGCCAGCAGCAAGGGGGCGACTGCCTACGAGCAGTACTTC CASSKGATAYEQYF
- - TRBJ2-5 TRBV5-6 TGTGCCAGCAGCGGAGAACAGGGAATCGAGACCCAGTACTTC CASSGEQGIETQYF
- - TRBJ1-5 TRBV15 TGTGCCACCAGCAGAGATCTGGGGGGCGGACAGCCCCAGCATTTT CATSRDLGGGQPQHF
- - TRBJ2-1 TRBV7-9 TGTGCCAGCAGCTTATCTCTAGCGCCGTTGGATGAGCAGTTCTTC CASSLSLAPLDEQFF
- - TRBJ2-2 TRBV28 TGTGCCAGCAGTTCACACCAGGGTAGTAGCGGCGGGGAGCTGTTTTTT CASSSHQGSSGGELFF
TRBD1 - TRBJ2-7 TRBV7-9 TGTGCCAGCAGCTTAGGACAGGGAAGGGCCGAGCAGTACTTC CASSLGQGRAEQYF
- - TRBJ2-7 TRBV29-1 TGCAGCGTTACGGTCACCCCCTACGAGCAGTACTTC CSVTVTPYEQYF
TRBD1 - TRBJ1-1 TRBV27 TGTGCCAGCAGCGTGACAGGGATGGAGGGAGCTTTCTTT CASSVTGMEGAFF
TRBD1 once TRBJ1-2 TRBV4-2 TGTGCCAGCAGCGAAGTAGGCCCCCGGACAGGGGCTGGCTACACCTTC CASSEVGPRTGAGYTF
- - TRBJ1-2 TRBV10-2 TGCGCCAGCAGTGATATGGCGGGCTATGGCTACACCTTC CASSDMAGYGYTF
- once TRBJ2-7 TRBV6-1 TGTGCCAGCAGTGAAAACCGGTACTACGAGCAGTACTTC CASSENRYYEQYF
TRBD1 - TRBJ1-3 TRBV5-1 TGCGCCAGCAGCACAGGCATCGGACAGGGGGCAACTGGAAACACCATATATTTT CASSTGIGQGATGNTIYF
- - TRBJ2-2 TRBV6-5 TGTGCCAGCAGTTACGGCCAATCCACCGGGGAGCTGTTTTTT CASSYGQSTGELFF
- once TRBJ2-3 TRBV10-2 TGCGCCAGCAGTGAGTTAGGAGGCACAGATACGCAGTATTTT CASSELGGTDTQYF
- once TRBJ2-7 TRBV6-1 TGTGCCAGCAGTGAACGGCTTACTCTCGAGCAGTACTTC CASSERLTLEQYF
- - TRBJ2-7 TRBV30 TGTGCCTGGAGTGCCGCAGACGAGCAGTACTTC CAWSAADEQYF
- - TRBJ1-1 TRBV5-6 TGTGCCAGCAGCTCTACGACAGGGAACACTGAAGCTTTCTTT CASSSTTGNTEAFF
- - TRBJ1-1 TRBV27 TGTGCCAGCAGTTTGCGCTTGGGGGGGACTGAAGCTTTCTTT CASSLRLGGTEAFF
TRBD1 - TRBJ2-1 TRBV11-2 TGTGCCACCGTTCTAACAGGGGCCAGCTCCTACAATGAGCAGTTCTTC CATVLTGASSYNEQFF
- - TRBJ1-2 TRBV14 TGTGCCAGCAGCCAAGTGGACTATGGCTACACCTTC CASSQVDYGYTF
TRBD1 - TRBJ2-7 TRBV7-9 TGTGCCAGCACGGACAGGGCCTACGAGCAGTACTTC CASTDRAYEQYF
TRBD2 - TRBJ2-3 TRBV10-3 TGTGCCATCAGTGAGTCTGACCGGGACTACACAGATACGCAGTATTTT CAISESDRDYTDTQYF
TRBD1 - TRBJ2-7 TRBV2 TGTGCCAGCAGCCTCGGGACAGGGGGGATAAACGAGCAGTACTTC CASSLGTGGINEQYF
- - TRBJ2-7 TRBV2 TGTGCCAGCAGTCCCGACTCCCACCTCTACGAGCAGTACTTC CASSPDSHLYEQYF
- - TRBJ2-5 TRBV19 TGTGCCAGTAGTATAGATCTGGAATGGGGTGAGACCCAGTACTTC CASSIDLEWGETQYF
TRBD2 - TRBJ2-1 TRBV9 TGTGCCAGCAGCGTAGATAGTAGCGGGGCCTCCTACAATGAGCAGTTCTTC CASSVDSSGASYNEQFF
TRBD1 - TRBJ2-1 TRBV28 TGTGCCAGCACCGCCGGGACAGGATCCTACAATGAGCAGTTCTTC CASTAGTGSYNEQFF
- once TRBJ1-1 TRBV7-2 TGTGCCAGCAGCCCGAGCGGGGGGAACACTGAAGCTTTCTTT CASSPSGGNTEAFF
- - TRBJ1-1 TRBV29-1 TGCAGCGTAGATCCCCGGGGGGCGCTGAACACTGAAGCTTTCTTT CSVDPRGALNTEAFF
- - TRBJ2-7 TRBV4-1 TGCGCCAGCAGCGCCAAGTTCTCCAGCACCTACGAGCAGTACTTC CASSAKFSSTYEQYF
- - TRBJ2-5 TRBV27 TGTGCCAGCAGAGACTACCTAGAAGAGACCCAGTACTTC CASRDYLEETQYF
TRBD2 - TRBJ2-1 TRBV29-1 TGCAGCGTTGGAGGCCTGTCTAGCGGGGGGGTTTCCTACAATGAGCAGTTCTTC CSVGGLSSGGVSYNEQFF
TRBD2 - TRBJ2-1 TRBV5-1 TGCGCCAGCAGCTTTCCCAGCGGGAGCAATCCCGATGAGCAGTTCTTC CASSFPSGSNPDEQFF
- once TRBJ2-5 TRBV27 TGTGCCAGCAGTTTATTGGGAGGGGGAGAGACCCAGTACTTC CASSLLGGGETQYF
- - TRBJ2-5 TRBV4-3 TGCGCCAGCAGCCAAGATGAGTGGGAGGCCCAGTACTTC CASSQDEWEAQYF
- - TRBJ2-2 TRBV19 TGTGCCAGTAGTATAGTCTCGACAGCGAACACCGGGGAGCTGTTTTTT CASSIVSTANTGELFF
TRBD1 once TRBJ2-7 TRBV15 TGTGCCACCAGCCCGACCGGACAGGCCACCCTAGGGTGGGACTACGAGCAGTACTTC CATSPTGQATLGWDYEQYF
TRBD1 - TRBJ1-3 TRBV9 TGTGCCAGCAGCGCCCTGACAGGGGTCCCTGGAAACACCATATATTTT CASSALTGVPGNTIYF
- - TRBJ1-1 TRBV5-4 TGTGCCAGCAGCTTGGACCCCGACACCCGGGCTGAAGCTTTCTTT CASSLDPDTRAEAFF
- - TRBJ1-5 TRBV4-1 TGCGCCAGCAGCCAGGCAATTTTAAGTCAGCCCCAGCATTTT CASSQAILSQPQHF
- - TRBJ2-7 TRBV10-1 TGCGCCAGCAGTGACAGACCCTACGAGCAGTACTTC CASSDRPYEQYF
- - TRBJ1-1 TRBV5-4 TGTGCCAGCAGCGCTGGGACGGACATGAACACTGAAGCTTTCTTT CASSAGTDMNTEAFF